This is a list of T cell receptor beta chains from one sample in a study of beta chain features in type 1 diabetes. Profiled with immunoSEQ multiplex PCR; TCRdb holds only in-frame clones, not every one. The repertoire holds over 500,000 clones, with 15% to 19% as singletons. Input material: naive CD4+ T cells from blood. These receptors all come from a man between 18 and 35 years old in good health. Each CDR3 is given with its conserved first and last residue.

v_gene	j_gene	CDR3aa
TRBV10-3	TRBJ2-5	CAISVSGGETQYF
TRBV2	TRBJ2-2	CATKIEGRELFF
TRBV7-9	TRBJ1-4	CASSSQGATNEKLFF
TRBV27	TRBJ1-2	CASSLVRGRSYGYTF
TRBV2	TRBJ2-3	CASSPGHPSTDTQYF
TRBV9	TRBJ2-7	CASSGTGYEQYF
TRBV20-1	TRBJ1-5	CSASPQPQHF
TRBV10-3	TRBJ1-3	CAIIPGGSGNTIYF
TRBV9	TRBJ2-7	CASSVAPGPSYEQYF
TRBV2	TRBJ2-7	CASTRRTGIYEQYF
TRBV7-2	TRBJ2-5	CASSLDGGRPETQYF
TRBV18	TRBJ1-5	CASSPQLNQPQHF
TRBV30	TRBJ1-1	CAWGMNTEAFF
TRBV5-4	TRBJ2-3	CASSFGGPGTDTQYF
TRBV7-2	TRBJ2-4	CASSPRGAGGLGKNIQYF
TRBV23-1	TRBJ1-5	CASLPTNGERVNQPQHF
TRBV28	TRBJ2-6	CASSTNRGSGANVLTF
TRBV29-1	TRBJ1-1	CSVESRLANTEAFF
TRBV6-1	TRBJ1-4	CASCPGARKEKLFF
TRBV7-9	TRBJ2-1	CASSLFGVENEQFF
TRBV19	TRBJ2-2	CASSSGRKLNTGELFF
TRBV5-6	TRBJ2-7	CASSLPGQAPTEQYF
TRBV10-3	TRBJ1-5	CAIAGLLDQPQHF
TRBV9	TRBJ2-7	CASSPQVQGGDEQYF
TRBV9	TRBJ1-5	CASSVQGVGQPQHF
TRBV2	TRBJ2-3	CASSGLGVSTDTQYF
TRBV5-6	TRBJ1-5	CASSLRQQLNQPQHF
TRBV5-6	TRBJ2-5	CASSPGGRGPGQYF
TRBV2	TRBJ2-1	CASSVGSYNEQFF
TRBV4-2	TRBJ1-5	CASSLAGQGAQPQHF
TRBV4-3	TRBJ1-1	CASSQGPTMNTEAFF
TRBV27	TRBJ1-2	CASGRGGSGYTF
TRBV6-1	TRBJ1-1	CASSEKWNTEAFF
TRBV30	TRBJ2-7	CAWSYPLSTGYYEQYF
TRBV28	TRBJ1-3	CATGPGAKGNTIYF
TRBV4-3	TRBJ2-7	CASSQEGTSGNSPYEQYF
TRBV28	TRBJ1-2	CASSLPPWTGTSYGYTF
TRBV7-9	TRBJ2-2	CASSLDSAVGELFF
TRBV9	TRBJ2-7	CASSVGAFDGYEQYF
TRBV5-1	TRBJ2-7	CASTGSHYEQYF
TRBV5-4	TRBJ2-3	CASSLDENTQYF
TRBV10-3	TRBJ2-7	CAIRQSSYEQYF
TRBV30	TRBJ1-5	CAWSTRQNQPQHF
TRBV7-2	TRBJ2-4	CASRDREMRNIQYF
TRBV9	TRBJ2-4	CASSAGQKNIQYF
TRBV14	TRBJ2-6	CASSQSPASGANVLTF